This T cell receptor beta chain was found in a study of T cell responses to AZD1222 COVID-19 vaccine. Study findings and constraints: In the spike-specific TCR repertoire, nearly half reportedly target unmutated variant regions. Dominant CD4 TCR responses targeted spike regions 160-218 and 743-854.

The CDR3 runs 13 residues. Trimming cost V 5 bases and J 7 bases, with 14 bases left between them. From germline, CDR1 is MNHEY and CDR2 SMNVEV (reference sequence). In the case of this clone: What it recognizes is unknown.

TCRdb's table, derived via immunoSEQ multiplex PCR, lists solely in-frame clones and lacks some. The table shows roughly 150,000 clones, with approximately 90% occurring only once. This chain uses TRBV27 with TRBJ1-1; D perhaps matches TRBD1 (5 bases). The sample in question was peripheral blood, obtained on day 0 of AZD1222 vaccination. The receptor was isolated from an adult in good health. CDR3 protein: CASSIRGLGEAFF. CDR3 bases: TGTGCCAGCAGTATCCGGGGCCTCGGTGAAGCTTTCTTT.